The entry below describes one T cell receptor (beta chain). This sample is part of a study of T-cell reconstitution after alpha-beta-depleted transplantation in children. CDR3 length: 14 residues. Per germline, CDR1 MNHNS and CDR2 SASEGT. Trimming removed 7 bases at V and 4 bases at J, with 16 bases between. Unique molecular identifiers were incorporated into the prepared TCRbeta library. Each CDR3 protein gets one entry after TCRdb re-called the PCR reads with MiXCR. This sample has around 240,000 distinct CDR3 sequences, with 9% to 10% found just once. This receptor was taken from a human donor who donated a stem cell graft to a child with SCID. The J gene is TRBJ1-1, the V gene TRBV6-1; TRBD1 is a possible D gene (6 bases). This specimen consisted of PBMCs from the stem cell graft donor, obtained from the stem cell graft. The CDR3 region has the DNA TGTGCCAGCATGGTCAGGGGCATCGGCACTGAAGCTTTCTTT. Amino acids: CASMVRGIGTEAFF.